This T cell receptor (beta chain) was documented in a study of memory CD4+ T cells and cytomegalovirus serostatus. Study-wide points: The CMV-associated TCR signature appears largely within the CD4+ memory repertoire. Repertoires predicted CMV serostatus with median bootstrapped AUC of roughly 0.96.

About this clone: Its antigen is undetermined.

The sort gate was single viable CD3+CD4+CD8-CD45RO+ cells for memory CD4+ T cells. The CDR3 spans 15 residues. Germline CDR1 reads SGDLS; CDR2 reads YYNGEE. With 2 bases removed from V and 4 bases from J, the gap between germline ends came to 15 bases. The protocol was immunoSEQ multiplex PCR, while the TCRdb copy is restricted to in-frame clones and leaves out a portion. The sample holds 75,000 to 95,000 clones, 80% seen once. The chain joins TRBV9 to TRBJ1-1, with unresolved D. What was sequenced was memory CD4+ T cells from blood. This receptor was obtained from an adult in good health and CMV-seronegative. The DNA for the CDR3 is TGTGCCAGCAGCGTCCGTGATGTTAGCTTCACTGAAGCTTTCTTT. Protein sequence: CASSVRDVSFTEAFF. Full variable domain (outside the CDR3, taken from reference TRBV9 and TRBJ1-1): DSGVTQTPKHLITATGQRVTLRCSPRSGDLSVYWYQQSLDQGLQFLIQYYNGEERAKGNILERFSAQQFPDLHSELNLSSLELGDSALYFCASSVRDVSFTEAFFGQGTRLTVV.